This TCR beta chain was sequenced for a study of identical twins' blood T cells. Overall study context: About six alpha and about 6 beta libraries together yielded tens of millions of reads. Broader study findings: V gene usage reportedly matched far better within twin pairs than unrelated donors.

This clonotype has just a few counts. Its target is not known. CDR1 and CDR2 from the germline V gene are MNHEY and SVGAGI. CDR3 length: 15 amino acids. V was cut by 4 bases and J by 3 bases, with 15 bases left in between. Donors were six healthy women in three monozygous twin pairs. Per the study methods: Each donor had about 90,000 to nearly 550,000 clonotypes. TCRdb re-analysed the 5' RACE reads in MiXCR, keeping a single row per CDR3 protein. The V and J calls reflect TCRdb's pipeline rather than the authors' work. The table includes hundreds of thousands of distinct CDR3 sequences, more than 25% detected once.

The material sequenced was PBMCs. The V gene is TRBV6-5, the J gene TRBJ1-1, with D uncertain. The receptor comes from a woman aged 18-55 years in good health. The CDR3 DNA reads as TGTGCCAGCAGTTTTGTGCCCGTACCTTACACTGAAGCTTTCTTT. Translating it yields CASSFVPVPYTEAFF.